This T cell receptor (beta chain) came from a study of shared T cell receptors in the human thymus. Comment on this clone: The junction departs from germline at one end; a sequencing error may be responsible.

TCRdb keeps only in-frame clones here, not all; method: immunoSEQ multiplex PCR. This table has 500,000 to 750,000 clones, approximately 90% appearing once. Another study also made use of these data, one on human thymus T cells.

This TCR was sampled from a boy under three years old with a congenital heart defect. Sequenced material: thymocytes.

The CDR3 loop reads CASSGQGRYTEQFF. CDR3 coding DNA: TGTGCCAGCAGCGGGCAGGGGCGGTACACTGAGCAGTTCTTC. This sequence joins TRBV9 and TRBJ2-1; perhaps TRBD1 as D (6 bases). The CDR3 covers 14 residues. Germline V gene sequence: CDR1 SGDLS, CDR2 YYNGEE.